Reported below is one T cell receptor (beta chain). Its antigen is unknown. Other DNA sequences in the same sample also yield this CDR3. CD45RA+ naive and CD45RA-negative memory subsets were separated from CD4+ cells. These data come from a study of shared clonotypes between healthy human individuals. Study findings and constraints: Clonotype sharing across a few donors was observed for around 5% of naive CD4 clonotypes.

The CDR3 is 14 residues long. The V gene's germline CDR1 is SGHNT and CDR2 YENEEA. V was cut by 4 bases and J by 1 base, with 8 bases left in between. The table came from immunoSEQ multiplex PCR; TCRdb's copy has only in-frame clones and leaves some out. The sample consists of over 2 million clones, about nine tenths of them appearing once. This chain connects TRBV11-3 to TRBJ2-1, with D tentatively TRBD1 (5 bases). Source material: naive CD4+ T cells from PBMCs. As to subset: CD45RA+ positively selected. This TCR came from a man aged 18 to 30 in good health. Some clones in this sample may be carry-over from other donors' samples. The CDR3 sequence: CASSSQGSYNEQFF. The CDR3 nucleotides are TGTGCCAGCAGCTCTCAGGGTTCCTACAATGAGCAGTTCTTC.